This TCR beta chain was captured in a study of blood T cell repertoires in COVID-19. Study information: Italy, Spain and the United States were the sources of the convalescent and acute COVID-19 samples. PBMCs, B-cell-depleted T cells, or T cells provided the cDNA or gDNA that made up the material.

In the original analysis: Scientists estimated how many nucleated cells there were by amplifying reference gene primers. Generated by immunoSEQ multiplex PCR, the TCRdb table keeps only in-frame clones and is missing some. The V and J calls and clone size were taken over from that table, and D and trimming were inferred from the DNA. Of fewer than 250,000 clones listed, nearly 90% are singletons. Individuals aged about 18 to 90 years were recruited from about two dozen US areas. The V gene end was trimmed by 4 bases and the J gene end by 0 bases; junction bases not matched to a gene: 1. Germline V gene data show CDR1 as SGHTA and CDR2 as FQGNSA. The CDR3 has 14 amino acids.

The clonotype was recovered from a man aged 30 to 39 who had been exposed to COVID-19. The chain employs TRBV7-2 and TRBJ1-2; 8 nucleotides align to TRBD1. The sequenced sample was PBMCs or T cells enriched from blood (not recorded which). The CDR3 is CASSSDRANYGYTF. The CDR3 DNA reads TGTGCCAGCAGCTCGGACAGGGCTAACTATGGCTACACCTTC.